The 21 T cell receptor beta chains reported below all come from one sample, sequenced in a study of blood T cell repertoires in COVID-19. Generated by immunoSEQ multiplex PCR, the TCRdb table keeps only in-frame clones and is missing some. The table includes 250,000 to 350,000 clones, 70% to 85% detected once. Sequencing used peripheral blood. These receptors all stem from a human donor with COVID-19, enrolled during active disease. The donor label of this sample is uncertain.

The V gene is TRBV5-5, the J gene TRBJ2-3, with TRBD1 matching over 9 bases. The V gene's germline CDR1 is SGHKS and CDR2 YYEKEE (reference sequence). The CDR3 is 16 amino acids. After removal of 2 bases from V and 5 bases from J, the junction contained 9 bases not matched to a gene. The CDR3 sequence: CASSLQGAFPGDTQYF. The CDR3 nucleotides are TGTGCCAGCAGCTTACAGGGGGCCTTCCCTGGAGATACGCAGTATTTT.

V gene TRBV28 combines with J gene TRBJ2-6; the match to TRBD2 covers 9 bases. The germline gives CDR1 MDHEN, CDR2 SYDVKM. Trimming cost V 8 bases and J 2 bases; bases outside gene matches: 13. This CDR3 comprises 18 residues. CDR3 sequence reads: CASAMAGGLSPGANVLTF. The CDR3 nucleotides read TGTGCCAGCGCCATGGCGGGGGGGCTTAGCCCTGGGGCCAACGTCCTGACTTTC.

CDR3 sequence: CSAKGGGGYTF. CDR3 bases: TGCAGTGCTAAAGGGGGTGGTGGCTACACCTTC. The chain joins TRBV20-1 to TRBJ1-2, with D perhaps TRBD1 (6 bases). The CDR3 is made up of 11 amino acids. Germline CDR1 DFQATT, CDR2 SNEGSKA (reference sequence). V was cut by 4 bases and J by 7 bases, with 10 bases left in between.

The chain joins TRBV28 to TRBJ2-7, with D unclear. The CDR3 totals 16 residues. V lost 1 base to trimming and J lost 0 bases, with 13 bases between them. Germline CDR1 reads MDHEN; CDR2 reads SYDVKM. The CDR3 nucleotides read TGTGCCAGCAGTTTATCGAGTTCCCCGGGCTCCTACGAGCAGTACTTC. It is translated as CASSLSSSPGSYEQYF. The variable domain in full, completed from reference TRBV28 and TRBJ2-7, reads DVKVTQSSRYLVKRTGEKVFLECVQDMDHENMFWYRQDPGLGLRLIYFSYDVKMKEKGDIPEGYSVSREKKERFSLILESASTNQTSMYLCASSLSSSPGSYEQYFGPGTRLTVT.

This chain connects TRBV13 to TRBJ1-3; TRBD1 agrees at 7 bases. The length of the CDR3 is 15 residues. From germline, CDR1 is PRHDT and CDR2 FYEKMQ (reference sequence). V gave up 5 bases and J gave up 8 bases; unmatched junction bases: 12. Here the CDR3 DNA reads TGTGCCAGCAGCGGTCGACAGGGAAGGGGAGACACCATATATTTT. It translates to CASSGRQGRGDTIYF.

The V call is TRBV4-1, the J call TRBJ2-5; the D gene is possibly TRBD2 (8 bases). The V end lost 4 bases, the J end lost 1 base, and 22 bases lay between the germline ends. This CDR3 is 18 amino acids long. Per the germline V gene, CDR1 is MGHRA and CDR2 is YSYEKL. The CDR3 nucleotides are TGCGCCAGCAGCCGACAACAGGGGTCTAGCGGGTTCCAAGAGACCCAGTACTTC. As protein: CASSRQQGSSGFQETQYF.

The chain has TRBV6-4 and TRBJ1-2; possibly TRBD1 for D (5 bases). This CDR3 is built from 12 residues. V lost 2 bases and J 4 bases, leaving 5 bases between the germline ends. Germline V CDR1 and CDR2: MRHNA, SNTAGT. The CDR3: CASSDQGYGYTF. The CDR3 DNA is TGTGCCAGCAGTGACCAGGGCTATGGCTACACCTTC.

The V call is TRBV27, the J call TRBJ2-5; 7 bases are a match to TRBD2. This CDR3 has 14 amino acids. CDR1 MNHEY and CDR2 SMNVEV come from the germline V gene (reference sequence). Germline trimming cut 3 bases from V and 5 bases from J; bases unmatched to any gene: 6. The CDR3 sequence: CASSLGGDRETQYF. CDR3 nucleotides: TGTGCCAGCAGTTTGGGAGGGGACCGGGAGACCCAGTACTTC.

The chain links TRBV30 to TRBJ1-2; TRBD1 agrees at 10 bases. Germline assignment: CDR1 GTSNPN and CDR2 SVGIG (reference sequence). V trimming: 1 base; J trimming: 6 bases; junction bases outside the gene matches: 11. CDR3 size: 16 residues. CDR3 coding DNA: TGTGCCTGGAGTGCCTTGACAGGGGGCCAGAGCAATGGCTACACCTTC. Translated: CAWSALTGGQSNGYTF. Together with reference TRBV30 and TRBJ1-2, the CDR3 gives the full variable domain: SQTIHQWPATLVQPVGSPLSLECTVEGTSNPNLYWYRQAAGRGLQLLFYSVGIGQISSEVPQNLSASRPQDRQFILSSKKLLLSDSGFYLCAWSALTGGQSNGYTFGSGTRLTVV.

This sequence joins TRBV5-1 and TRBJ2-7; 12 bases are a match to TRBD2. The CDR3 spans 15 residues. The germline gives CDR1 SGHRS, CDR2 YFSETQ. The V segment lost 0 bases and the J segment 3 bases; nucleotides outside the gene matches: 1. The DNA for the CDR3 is TGCGCCAGCAGCTTGGAGACTAGCGGGAGCTACGAGCAGTACTTC. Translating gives CASSLETSGSYEQYF.

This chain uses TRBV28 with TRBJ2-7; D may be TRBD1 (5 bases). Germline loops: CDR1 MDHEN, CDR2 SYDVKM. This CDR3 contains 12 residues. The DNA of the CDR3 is TGTGCTGCAAAGGGGTCCTCCTACGAGCAGTACTTC. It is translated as CAAKGSSYEQYF.

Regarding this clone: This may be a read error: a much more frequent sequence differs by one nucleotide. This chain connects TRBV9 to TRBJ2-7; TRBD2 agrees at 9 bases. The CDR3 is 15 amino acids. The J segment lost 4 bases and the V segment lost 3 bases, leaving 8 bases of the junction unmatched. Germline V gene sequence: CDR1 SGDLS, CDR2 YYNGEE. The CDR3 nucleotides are TGTGCCAGCAGCGGCGAGGGGGCGGGAGGGTACGAGCAGTACTTC. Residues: CASSGEGAGGYEQYF. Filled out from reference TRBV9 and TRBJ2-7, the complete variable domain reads DSGVTQTPKHLITATGQRVTLRCSPRSGDLSVYWYQQSLDQGLQFLIQYYNGEERAKGNILERFSAQQFPDLHSELNLSSLELGDSALYFCASSGEGAGGYEQYFGPGTRLTVT.

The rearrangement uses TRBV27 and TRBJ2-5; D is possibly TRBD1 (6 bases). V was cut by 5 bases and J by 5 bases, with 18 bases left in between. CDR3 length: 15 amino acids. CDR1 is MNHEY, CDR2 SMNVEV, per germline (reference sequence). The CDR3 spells CASSPSSGHWETQYF. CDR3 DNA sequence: TGTGCCAGCAGTCCCTCTTCGGGACATTGGGAGACCCAGTACTTC.

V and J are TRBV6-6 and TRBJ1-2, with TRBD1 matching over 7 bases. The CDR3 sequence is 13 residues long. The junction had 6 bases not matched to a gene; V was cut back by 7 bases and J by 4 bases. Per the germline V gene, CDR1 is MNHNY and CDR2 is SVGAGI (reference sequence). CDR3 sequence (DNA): TGTGCCAGCACACCAGGGGGAATCTATGGCTACACCTTC. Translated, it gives CASTPGGIYGYTF.

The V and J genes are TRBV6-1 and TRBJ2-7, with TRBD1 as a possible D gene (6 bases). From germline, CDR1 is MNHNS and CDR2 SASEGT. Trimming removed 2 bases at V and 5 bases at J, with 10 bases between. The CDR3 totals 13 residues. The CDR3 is CASSEHRDDEQYF. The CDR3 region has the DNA TGTGCCAGCAGTGAACACAGGGACGACGAGCAGTACTTC.

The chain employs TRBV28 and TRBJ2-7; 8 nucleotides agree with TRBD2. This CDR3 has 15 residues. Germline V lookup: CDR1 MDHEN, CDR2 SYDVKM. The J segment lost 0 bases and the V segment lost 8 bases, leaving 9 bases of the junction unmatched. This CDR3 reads CASRPSGLDSYEQYF. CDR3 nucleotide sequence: TGTGCCAGCCGCCCATCGGGACTAGACTCCTACGAGCAGTACTTC.

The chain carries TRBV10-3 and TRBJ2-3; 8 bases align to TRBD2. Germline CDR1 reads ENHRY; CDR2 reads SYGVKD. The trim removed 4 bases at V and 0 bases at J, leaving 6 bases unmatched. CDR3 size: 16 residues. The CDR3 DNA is TGTGCCATCAGTGGAAGGACTAGCTACAGCACAGATACGCAGTATTTT. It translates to CAISGRTSYSTDTQYF.

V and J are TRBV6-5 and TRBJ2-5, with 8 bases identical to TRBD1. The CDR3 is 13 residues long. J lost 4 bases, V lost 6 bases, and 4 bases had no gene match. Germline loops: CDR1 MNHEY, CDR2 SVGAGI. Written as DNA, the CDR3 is TGTGCCAGCAGGCAACAGGGGGTAGAGACCCAGTACTTC. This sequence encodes CASRQQGVETQYF.

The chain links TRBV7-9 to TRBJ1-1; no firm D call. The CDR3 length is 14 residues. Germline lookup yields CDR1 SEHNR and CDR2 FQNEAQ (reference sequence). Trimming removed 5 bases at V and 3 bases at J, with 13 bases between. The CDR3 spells CASSAGRADTEAFF. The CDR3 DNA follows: TGTGCCAGCAGCGCCGGGAGGGCGGACACTGAAGCTTTCTTT.

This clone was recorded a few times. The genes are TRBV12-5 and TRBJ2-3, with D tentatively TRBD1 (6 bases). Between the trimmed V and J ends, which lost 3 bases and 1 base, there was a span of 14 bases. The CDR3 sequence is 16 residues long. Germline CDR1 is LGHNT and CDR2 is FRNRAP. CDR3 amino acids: CASGFRTVQGTDTQYF. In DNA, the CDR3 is TGTGCTAGTGGTTTCCGGACAGTGCAGGGCACAGATACGCAGTATTTT.

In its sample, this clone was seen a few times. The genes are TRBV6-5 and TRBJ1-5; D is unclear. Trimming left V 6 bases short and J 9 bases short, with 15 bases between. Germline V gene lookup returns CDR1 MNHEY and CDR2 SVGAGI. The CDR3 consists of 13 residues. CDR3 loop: CASSQTGLWPQHF. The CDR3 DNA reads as TGTGCCAGCAGCCAGACGGGTTTATGGCCCCAGCATTTT.